These T cell receptor beta chains were read from a single sample in a study of CD8+ T cells in alopecia areata. TCRdb keeps only in-frame clones here, not all; method: immunoSEQ multiplex PCR. The data contain fewer than 350,000 clones, 55% to 70% of them singletons. The sequences come from CD4+ T cells sorted from blood, collected at week 24, from a patient treated with tofacitinib. Source of these receptors: a human donor with alopecia areata. The CDR3 runs from the conserved cysteine through the conserved F or W. Each record gives: D gene, V gene, CDR3 length, clone size, J gene, CDR3 protein, CDR3 DNA. A D gene is named only where the DNA matches it firmly. The size of a clone is reported for some rows only, either as once, few or many, or as a class for expanded clones.

D: -
V: TRBV10-3
length: 11
size: once
J: TRBJ1-2
CDR3: CAISETDGYTF
DNA: TGTGCCATCAGTGAAACGGATGGCTACACCTTC

D: TRBD1
V: TRBV4-2
length: 17
size: -
J: TRBJ2-1
CDR3: CASSQDAAGQGGNEQFF
DNA: TGTGCCAGCAGCCAAGATGCCGCGGGACAGGGCGGGAATGAGCAGTTCTTC

D: -
V: TRBV6-5
length: 13
size: -
J: TRBJ2-7
CDR3: CASSPKSSYEQYF
DNA: TGTGCCAGCAGCCCCAAGAGCTCCTACGAGCAGTACTTC

D: -
V: TRBV14
length: 15
size: -
J: TRBJ2-7
CDR3: CASSHNRESPYEQYF
DNA: TGTGCCAGCAGCCATAACAGGGAGTCCCCCTACGAGCAGTACTTC

D: -
V: TRBV5-1
length: 12
size: -
J: TRBJ2-7
CDR3: CASSLGRSEQYF
DNA: TGCGCCAGCAGCTTAGGCAGAAGCGAGCAGTACTTC

D: TRBD1
V: TRBV30
length: 15
size: -
J: TRBJ1-1
CDR3: CAWRKTTGGNTEAFF
DNA: TGTGCCTGGAGAAAAACGACAGGGGGGAACACTGAAGCTTTCTTT

D: TRBD1
V: TRBV29-1
length: 13
size: -
J: TRBJ1-2
CDR3: CSVSRQGDYGYTF
DNA: TGCAGCGTGAGCCGACAGGGGGACTATGGCTACACCTTC

D: -
V: TRBV7-3
length: 13
size: -
J: TRBJ2-6
CDR3: CASRLSGANVLTF
DNA: TGTGCCAGCAGGCTATCTGGGGCCAACGTCCTGACTTTC

D: TRBD1
V: TRBV15
length: 16
size: -
J: TRBJ1-2
CDR3: CATSRPGQGTNYGYTF
DNA: TGTGCCACCAGCAGACCAGGACAGGGGACCAACTATGGCTACACCTTC

D: TRBD1
V: TRBV30
length: 16
size: -
J: TRBJ2-7
CDR3: CAWSVRIWDRGHEQYF
DNA: TGTGCCTGGAGTGTACGAATCTGGGACAGGGGTCACGAGCAGTACTTC

D: -
V: TRBV5-4
length: 12
size: -
J: TRBJ2-3
CDR3: CASSLPTDTQYF
DNA: TGTGCCAGCAGCTTACCCACAGATACGCAGTATTTT

D: TRBD2
V: TRBV11-2
length: 16
size: -
J: TRBJ2-3
CDR3: CASSSRLAGRADTQYF
DNA: TGTGCCAGCAGCTCCCGACTAGCGGGGAGGGCAGATACGCAGTATTTT

D: -
V: TRBV4-1
length: 11
size: -
J: TRBJ2-1
CDR3: CASSREGVAFF
DNA: TGCGCCAGCAGCCGCGAAGGGGTGGCGTTCTTC

D: TRBD1
V: TRBV19
length: 13
size: -
J: TRBJ1-2
CDR3: CASSTPTGWGYTF
DNA: TGTGCCAGTAGTACCCCGACAGGGTGGGGCTACACCTTC

D: TRBD1
V: TRBV4-1
length: 19
size: -
J: TRBJ2-1
CDR3: CASSQDLPSDRGVKNEQFF
DNA: TGCGCCAGCAGCCAAGATCTGCCCTCAGACAGGGGAGTAAAAAATGAGCAGTTCTTC

D: TRBD1
V: TRBV27
length: 18
size: -
J: TRBJ1-1
CDR3: CASSRKGQVLDGNTEAFF
DNA: TGTGCCAGCAGCCGCAAGGGACAGGTGCTTGATGGGAACACTGAAGCTTTCTTT

D: -
V: TRBV2
length: 12
size: few
J: TRBJ2-7
CDR3: CASNGVQVEQYF
DNA: TGTGCCAGCAACGGGGTACAGGTCGAGCAGTACTTC

D: TRBD1
V: TRBV6-5
length: 14
size: -
J: TRBJ2-7
CDR3: CASSPQTGSNEQYF
DNA: TGTGCCAGCAGTCCCCAGACAGGGTCCAACGAGCAGTACTTC

D: -
V: TRBV7-9
length: 11
size: few
J: TRBJ2-1
CDR3: CAGDGYNEQFF
DNA: TGTGCCGGAGATGGCTACAATGAGCAGTTCTTC

D: -
V: TRBV4-2
length: 15
size: -
J: TRBJ1-1
CDR3: CASSQAGTLNTEAFF
DNA: TGTGCCAGCAGCCAAGCCGGGACCTTGAACACTGAAGCTTTCTTT